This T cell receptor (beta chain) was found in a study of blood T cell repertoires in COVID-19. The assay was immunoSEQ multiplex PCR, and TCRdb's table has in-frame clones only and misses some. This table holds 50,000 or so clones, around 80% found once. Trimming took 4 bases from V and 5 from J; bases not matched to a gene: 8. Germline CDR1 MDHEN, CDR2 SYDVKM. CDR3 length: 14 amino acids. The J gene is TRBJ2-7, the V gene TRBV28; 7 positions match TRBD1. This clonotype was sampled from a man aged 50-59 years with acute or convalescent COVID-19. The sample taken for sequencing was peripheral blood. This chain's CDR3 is CASSSPQGLNEQYF. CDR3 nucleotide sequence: TGTGCCAGCAGTTCCCCACAGGGGCTCAACGAGCAGTACTTC.